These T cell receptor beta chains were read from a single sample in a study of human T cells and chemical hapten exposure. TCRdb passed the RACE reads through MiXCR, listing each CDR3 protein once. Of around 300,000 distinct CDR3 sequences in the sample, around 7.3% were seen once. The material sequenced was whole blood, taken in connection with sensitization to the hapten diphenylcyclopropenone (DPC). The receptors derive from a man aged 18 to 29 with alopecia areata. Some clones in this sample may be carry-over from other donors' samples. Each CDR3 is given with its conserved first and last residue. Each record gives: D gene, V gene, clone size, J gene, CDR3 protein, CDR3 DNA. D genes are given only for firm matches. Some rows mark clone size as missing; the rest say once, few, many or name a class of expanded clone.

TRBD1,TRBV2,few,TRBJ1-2,CASETGGYGYTF,TGTGCCAGCGAGACAGGGGGCTATGGCTACACCTTC
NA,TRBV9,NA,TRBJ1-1,CASSVGSFPNGEAFF,TGTGCCAGCAGCGTTGGAAGCTTCCCGAACGGTGAAGCTTTCTTT
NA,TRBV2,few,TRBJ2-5,CASRPTEKETQYF,TGTGCCAGTAGACCGACAGAGAAAGAGACCCAGTACTTC
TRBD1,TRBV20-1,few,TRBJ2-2,CSARDWDRNNTGELFF,TGCAGTGCTAGAGATTGGGACAGGAACAACACCGGGGAGCTGTTTTTT
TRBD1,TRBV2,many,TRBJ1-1,CASSEPDRGRAEAFF,TGTGCCAGCAGTGAACCCGACAGGGGGCGGGCTGAAGCTTTCTTT
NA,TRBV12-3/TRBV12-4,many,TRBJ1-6,CASSLKGTTPLHF,TGTGCCAGCAGTCTTAAAGGGACCACACCCCTCCACTTT
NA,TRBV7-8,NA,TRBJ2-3,CASRPWDSRADTQYF,TGTGCCAGCAGGCCTTGGGACTCAAGGGCAGATACGCAGTATTTT
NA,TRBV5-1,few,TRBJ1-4,CASSFLATNEKLFF,TGCGCCAGCAGCTTCCTTGCAACTAATGAAAAACTGTTTTTT
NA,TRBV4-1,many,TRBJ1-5,CASSQIDAGNQPQHF,TGCGCCAGCAGCCAGATTGACGCGGGGAATCAGCCCCAGCATTTT
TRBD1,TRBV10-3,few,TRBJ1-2,CAISPGTGKDYTF,TGTGCCATCAGTCCCGGGACAGGGAAGGACTACACCTTC
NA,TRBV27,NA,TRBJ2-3,CASSPWTGAGTDTQYF,TGTGCCAGCAGTCCTTGGACTGGTGCGGGCACAGATACGCAGTATTTT
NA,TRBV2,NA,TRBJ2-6,CASSVEQDSGANILTF,TGTGCCAGCAGTGTTGAACAAGACTCTGGGGCCAACATCCTGACTTTC
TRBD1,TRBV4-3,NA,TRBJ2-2,CASSQSTGTNTGELFF,TGCGCCAGCAGCCAATCGACAGGGACGAACACCGGGGAGCTGTTTTTT
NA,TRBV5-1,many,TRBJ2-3,CASSVLPSTDTQYF,TGCGCCAGCAGCGTCCTCCCTAGCACAGATACGCAGTATTTT
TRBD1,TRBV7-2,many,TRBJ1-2,CASSLSGAGGTNYGYTF,TGTGCCAGCAGCTTATCCGGGGCAGGGGGCACGAACTATGGCTACACCTTC
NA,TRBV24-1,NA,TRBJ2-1,CATSDRYNEQFF,TGTGCCACCAGTGATCGGTACAATGAGCAGTTCTTC
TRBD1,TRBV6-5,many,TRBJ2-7,CASSYHRQGYEQYF,TGTGCCAGCAGTTACCACCGACAGGGCTACGAGCAGTACTTC
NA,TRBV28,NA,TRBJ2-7,CASSPPRLWDTYEQYF,TGTGCCAGCAGCCCCCCGCGGCTCTGGGACACCTACGAGCAGTACTTC
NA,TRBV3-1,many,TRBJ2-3,CASSPGLRHTDTQYF,TGTGCCAGCAGCCCGGGACTCCGCCACACAGATACGCAGTATTTT
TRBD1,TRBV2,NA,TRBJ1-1,CASMKGQAVNTEAFF,TGTGCCAGCATGAAGGGACAGGCGGTGAACACTGAAGCTTTCTTT
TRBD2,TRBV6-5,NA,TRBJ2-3,CASSLSGGRDTQYF,TGTGCCAGCAGTCTTAGCGGGGGGAGAGATACGCAGTATTTT
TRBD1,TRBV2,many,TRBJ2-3,CASKMRRTGPDTQYF,TGTGCCAGCAAAATGCGTAGGACAGGCCCAGATACGCAGTATTTT
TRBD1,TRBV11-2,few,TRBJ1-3,CASSLGGTAGNTIYF,TGTGCCAGCAGCTTAGGAGGGACAGCTGGAAACACCATATATTTT
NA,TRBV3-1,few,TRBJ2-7,CASSPGTPAYEQYF,TGTGCCAGCAGCCCCGGGACACCGGCCTACGAGCAGTACTTC
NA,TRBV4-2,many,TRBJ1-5,CASSTLSTVSNQPQHF,TGTGCCAGCAGCACGCTCTCGACGGTTAGCAATCAGCCCCAGCATTTT
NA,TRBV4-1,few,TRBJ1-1,CASSHSNRDEAFF,TGCGCCAGCAGCCATTCAAACAGGGATGAAGCTTTCTTT
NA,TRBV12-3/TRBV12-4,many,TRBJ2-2,CASRPDNTGELFF,TGTGCCAGCAGACCCGACAACACCGGGGAGCTGTTTTTT
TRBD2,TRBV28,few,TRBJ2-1,CASSYTSGGGEQFF,TGTGCCAGCAGTTATACTAGCGGGGGAGGTGAGCAGTTCTTC
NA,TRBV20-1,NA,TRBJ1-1,CSARAAGMGTEAFF,TGCAGTGCTAGAGCCGCAGGGATGGGGACTGAAGCTTTCTTT
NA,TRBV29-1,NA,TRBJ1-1,CSVDDRSFEAFF,TGCAGCGTTGATGACAGGAGCTTTGAAGCTTTCTTT
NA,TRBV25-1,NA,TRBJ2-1,CASSEYGGGAYMREFF,TGTGCCAGCAGTGAATATGGAGGGGGCGCGTATATGAGGGAGTTCTTC
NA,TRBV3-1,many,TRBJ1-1,CASSHTGSEIAEAFF,TGTGCCAGCAGCCACACCGGGTCGGAGATAGCCGAAGCTTTCTTT
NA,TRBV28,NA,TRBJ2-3,CASSYLRDTALYTQYF,TGTGCCAGCAGTTACCTCCGGGACACCGCCCTTTATACGCAGTATTTT
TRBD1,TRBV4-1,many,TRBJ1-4,CASSRPTGVREKLFF,TGCGCCAGCAGCCGGCCTACAGGGGTGAGGGAAAAACTGTTTTTT
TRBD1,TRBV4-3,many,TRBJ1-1,CASSQELQGEPLNTEAFF,TGCGCCAGCAGCCAGGAGTTACAGGGGGAGCCTTTGAACACTGAAGCTTTCTTT
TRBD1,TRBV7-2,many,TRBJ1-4,CASSQTGEGEKLFF,TGTGCCAGCAGCCAGACAGGGGAGGGTGAAAAACTGTTTTTT
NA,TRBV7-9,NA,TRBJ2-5,CASIKEGEETQYF,TGTGCCAGCATCAAGGAGGGTGAAGAGACCCAGTACTTC
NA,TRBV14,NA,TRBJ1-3,CASSREQYPLEGNTIYF,TGTGCCAGCAGCCGCGAACAGTATCCTCTGGAAGGAAACACCATATATTTT
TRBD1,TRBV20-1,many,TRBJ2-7,CSARDKGQGGWEQYF,TGCAGTGCTAGAGATAAGGGACAGGGAGGTTGGGAGCAGTACTTC
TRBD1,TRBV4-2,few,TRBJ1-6,CASSQVVGGGSPLHF,TGTGCCAGCAGCCAAGTTGTAGGGGGCGGGTCACCCCTCCACTTT
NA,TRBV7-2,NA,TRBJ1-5,CASSSTGTNRNQPQHF,TGTGCCAGCAGCTCCACCGGGACAAATCGCAATCAGCCCCAGCATTTT
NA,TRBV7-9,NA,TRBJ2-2,CASSPAISVLANTGELFF,TGTGCCAGCAGCCCCGCAATTTCTGTACTCGCGAACACCGGGGAGCTGTTTTTT
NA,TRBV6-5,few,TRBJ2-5,CASSYSDSSKTQYF,TGTGCCAGCAGTTACTCCGACAGTTCCAAGACCCAGTACTTC
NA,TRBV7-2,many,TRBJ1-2,CASSAPRTPNYGYTF,TGTGCCAGCAGCGCGCCCCGAACTCCTAACTATGGCTACACCTTC
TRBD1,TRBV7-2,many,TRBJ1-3,CASSSDRAPNTIYF,TGTGCCAGCAGCTCGGACAGGGCGCCGAACACCATATATTTT